This record covers a single T cell receptor (beta chain). As yet, its antigen is unknown. CDR1 MNHEY and CDR2 SMNVEV come from the germline V gene (reference sequence). This CDR3 spans 13 amino acids. Trimming cost V 2 bases and J 15 bases; bases outside gene matches: 11. The entry originates in a study of cytomegalovirus exposure and HLA in healthy donors. General study points: The only immune exposure information that was available was CMV serostatus. In a later analysis, common viral pathogens appeared linked to several of the most significant clusters.

Use of 60 Vbeta and 13 Jbeta primers characterized the PCR. Sequencing used immunoSEQ multiplex PCR; TCRdb keeps in-frame clones, though not all of them. The sample consists of around 170,000 clones, over 75% of them appearing once. The chain carries TRBV27 and TRBJ2-3; TRBD2 aligns across 7 bases. The origin of this receptor is a woman aged 25 to 45 in good health and CMV-seronegative. The specimen sequenced was PBMCs. CDR3 bases: TGTGCCAGCAGTTTACCCCTCGCGGGGGTAGTCTATTTT. This sequence encodes CASSLPLAGVVYF.